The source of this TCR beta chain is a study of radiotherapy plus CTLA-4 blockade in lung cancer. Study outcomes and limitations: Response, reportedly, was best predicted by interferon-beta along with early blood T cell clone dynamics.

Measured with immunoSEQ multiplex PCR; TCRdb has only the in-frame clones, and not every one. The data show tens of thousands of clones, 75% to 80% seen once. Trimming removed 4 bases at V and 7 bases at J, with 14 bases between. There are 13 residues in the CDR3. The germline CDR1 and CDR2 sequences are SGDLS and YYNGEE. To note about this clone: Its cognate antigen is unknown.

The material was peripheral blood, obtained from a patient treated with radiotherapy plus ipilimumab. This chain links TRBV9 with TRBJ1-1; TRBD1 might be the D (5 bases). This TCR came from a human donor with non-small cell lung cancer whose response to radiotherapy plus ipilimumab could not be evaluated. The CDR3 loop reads CASSRAVDSEAFF. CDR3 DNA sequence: TGTGCCAGCAGCCGCGCCGTCGACAGTGAAGCTTTCTTT.